This T cell receptor beta chain was captured by sequencing in a study of cytomegalovirus exposure and HLA in healthy donors. Note on this clone: Its antigen is not known.

General study results and limits: As confirmed in vitro, a few CMV-associated chains were specific for CMV antigens. Later, TCR association rates were found to vary by HLA locus, highest for DRB1 and lowest for HLA-C.

In the PCR, 60 Vbeta and 13 Jbeta primers were used. Sequencing was performed with immunoSEQ multiplex PCR; in TCRdb, only in-frame clones are kept and a portion is missing. The repertoire consists of about 100,000 clones, with over 70% occurring once and the leading ten covering 2% to 2.5%. V lost 4 bases and J lost 6, with 15 bases in between. This CDR3 comprises 14 residues. CDR1 SEHNR and CDR2 FQNEAQ come from the germline V gene (reference sequence). The sequencing input was PBMCs. The receptor was derived from a man between 25 and 39 years old in good health and CMV-seronegative. The genes are TRBV7-9 and TRBJ1-2; tentative D call: TRBD1 (6 bases). CDR3 bases: TGTGCCAGCAGCTCCCCCGGGGCAGGGGATGGCTACACCTTC. Residues: CASSSPGAGDGYTF.